This record covers a single T cell receptor beta chain. These data belong to a study of T cell responses to AZD1222 COVID-19 vaccine. The ends were cut back, 3 bases at V and 2 bases at J, with 6 bases in the middle. CDR3 length equals 13 residues. In germline, CDR1 is LNHDA, CDR2 SQIVND (reference sequence). The table came from immunoSEQ multiplex PCR; TCRdb's copy has only in-frame clones and leaves some out. The table shows 150,000 or so clones, with 91% occurring only once. This sequence was found in an adult in good health. The sample here was peripheral blood, taken on day 0 of AZD1222 vaccination. The gene calls are TRBV19 and TRBJ2-3; tentative D call: TRBD2 (5 bases). In DNA, the CDR3 is TGTGCCAGTAGTATGAGGGCCACAGATACGCAGTATTTT. It is translated as CASSMRATDTQYF.